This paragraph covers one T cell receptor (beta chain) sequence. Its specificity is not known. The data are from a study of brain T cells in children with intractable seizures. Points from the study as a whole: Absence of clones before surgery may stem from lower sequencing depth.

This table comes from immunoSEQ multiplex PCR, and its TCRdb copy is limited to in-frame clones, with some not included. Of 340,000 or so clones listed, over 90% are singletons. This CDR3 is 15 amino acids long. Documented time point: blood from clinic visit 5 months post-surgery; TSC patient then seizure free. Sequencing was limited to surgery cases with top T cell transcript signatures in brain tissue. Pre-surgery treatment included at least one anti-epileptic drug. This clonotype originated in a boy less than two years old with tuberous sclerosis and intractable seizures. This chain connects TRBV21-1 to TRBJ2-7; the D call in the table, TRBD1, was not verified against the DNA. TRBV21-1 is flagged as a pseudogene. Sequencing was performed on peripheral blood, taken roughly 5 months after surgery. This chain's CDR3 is CASSKVSTGTYEQYF. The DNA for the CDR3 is TGTGCCAGCAGCAAAGTCTCAACAGGGACCTACGAGCAGTACTTC.